Each of the 8 T cell receptor beta chains below was sequenced from the same sample in a study of T cell repertoires in cytomegalovirus infection. TCRdb re-derived calls from the reads in MiXCR, one entry per CDR3 protein. The table includes around 100,000 distinct CDR3 sequences, about a tenth detected once. Their antigen targets remain unknown. Sequenced material: PBMCs, sequenced either directly or after in vitro stimulation (not recorded which). These receptor sequences come from a human donor in good health (CMV status not recorded). Some clones in this sample may be carry-over from other donors' samples.

The CDR3 reads CASSVFGTSNDEQFF. The CDR3 DNA sequence: TGTGCCAGCAGTGTATTCGGGACTAGCAACGATGAGCAGTTCTTC. The chain has TRBV6-1 and TRBJ2-1; the match to TRBD2 covers 9 bases. Germline V gene sequence: CDR1 MNHNS, CDR2 SASEGT. J lost 8 bases, V lost 4 bases, and 9 bases had no gene match. CDR3 length: 15 amino acids.

This clonotype was detected a few times. The V call is TRBV6-2 or TRBV6-3, the J call TRBJ2-3; 10 nucleotides align to TRBD2. With V trimmed by 6 bases and J by 4 bases, 7 bases remained unmatched. CDR3 length equals 15 residues. Germline V CDR1 and CDR2: MNHEY, SVGEGT. The CDR3 loop reads CASRLLAGVADTQYF. The CDR3 DNA is TGTGCCAGCAGGCTTCTAGCGGGAGTGGCAGATACGCAGTATTTT.

The J gene is TRBJ1-1, the V gene TRBV20-1; TRBD1 might be the D (6 bases). Germline CDR1 reads DFQATT; CDR2 reads SNEGSKA (reference sequence). Between the trimmed V and J ends, which lost 3 bases and 7 bases, there was a span of 18 bases. This CDR3 has 14 amino acids. This CDR3 is CSASAAGAYDEAFF. The CDR3 coding sequence is TGCAGTGCTAGTGCGGCGGGGGCATATGATGAAGCTTTCTTT.

This clonotype was seen repeatedly, ten times or more. The gene calls are TRBV28 and TRBJ2-1, with 8 nucleotides matching TRBD2. V was pared by 7 bases and J by 3 bases, with 8 bases of the junction left unmatched. CDR1 and CDR2 from the germline V gene are MDHEN and SYDVKM. The CDR3 runs 15 residues. The CDR3 sequence is CASILRLAGYNEQFF. The DNA for the CDR3 is TGTGCCAGCATCCTACGGCTAGCGGGCTACAATGAGCAGTTCTTC.

This chain uses TRBV24-1 with TRBJ2-3; D possibly corresponds to TRBD1 (5 bases). Germline loops: CDR1 KGHDR, CDR2 SFDVKD. This CDR3 has 16 amino acids. V was shortened by 4 bases and J by 2 bases, with 15 bases between the two germline ends. The DNA for the CDR3 is TGTGCCACCAGTGACCCCACAGGACCCGTCACAGATACGCAGTATTTT. It encodes CATSDPTGPVTDTQYF.

A word on this clonotype: A read error may explain this, as a much larger clone is one base away. The rearrangement uses TRBV5-6 and TRBJ1-1; D unclear. The CDR3 loop spans 13 amino acids. Germline-derived CDR1 and CDR2 are SGHDT and YYEEEE. V shed 6 bases and J shed 10 bases, with 19 bases lying between them. In DNA form, the CDR3 reads TGTGCCAGCAAAAAGGTGGGGTTTCCTGGAGCTTTCTTT. Amino acid sequence: CASKKVGFPGAFF.

This clonotype has more than one count but fewer than ten. This chain joins TRBV6-8 and TRBJ2-7; 8 bases match TRBD2. J gave up 2 bases and V 3 bases, and 3 bases lay outside the gene matches. Germline CDR1 is MNHGY and CDR2 is SAAAGT. This CDR3 has 14 residues. The CDR3 protein is CASSYTAGAYEQYF. CDR3 sequence (DNA): TGTGCCAGCAGTTATACAGCGGGAGCCTACGAGCAGTACTTC.

In its sample, this clonotype was seen many times. V usage is TRBV4-1 and J usage is TRBJ2-1; D remains ambiguous. V lost 3 bases and J 16 bases, leaving 16 bases between the germline ends. In germline, CDR1 is MGHRA, CDR2 YSYEKL. The length of the CDR3 is 12 residues. The CDR3, as DNA: TGCGCCAGCAGCCAGCACGGACCCGAGCGATTCTTC. Residues: CASSQHGPERFF.